The clone carrying this TCR beta chain appeared a few times. The V gene end was trimmed by 4 bases and the J gene end by 14 bases; junction bases not matched to a gene: 22. The CDR3 contains 18 residues. Germline V lookup: CDR1 WNHNN, CDR2 SYGVQD (reference sequence). The data were taken from a study of blood T cells in healthy people across ages. The second PCR ran roughly 7 to 11 cycles with a sample-barcoded 5' primer and J-beta primers. From each sample, at least 2.5 million paired-end reads containing CDR3 were obtained. TCRdb fed the 5' RACE reads into MiXCR, producing one record per CDR3 protein. This sample yields more than 700,000 distinct CDR3 sequences, of which 50% to 65% are seen a single time; about 42% belongs to the top ten.

The sequence came from a man aged 80 or over in good health. The V gene is TRBV10-1, the J gene TRBJ2-3; 12 bases are a match to TRBD1. Material for sequencing was blood. CDR3 nucleotides: TGCGCCAGCAGTGGGCCCGGGACAGGGGGCTATTGGCACAGATACGCGTATTTT. Its translation: CASSGPGTGGYWHRYAYF.